This T cell receptor beta chain was retrieved from a study of Tregs in tolerant kidney transplant recipients. About this clone itself: Its antigen is unknown.

CDR1 is SGHAT and CDR2 is FQNNGV in the germline V gene. The CDR3 totals 16 residues. V lost 6 bases, J lost 0 bases, and 7 bases stayed unmatched. Related graft donors supplied nonmyeloablative bone marrow transplants, and mixed chimerism was transient. TCRdb keeps only in-frame clones here, not all; method: immunoSEQ multiplex PCR. The data show tens of thousands of clones, about 91% seen once. Study results and limitations: The small number of patients limits these findings pending further validation. Some patients' samples used different primers over time, so nucleotide sequences weren't comparable. Expanding Tregs on activated donor B cells appeared to best identify donor-specific TCRbeta clones.

This specimen consisted of CD4+ T cells from blood (PBMCs), obtained 24 months after the transplant. The J gene is TRBJ1-3, the V gene TRBV11-2; 8 bases line up with TRBD1. This TCR derives from a human patient who received a combined kidney and bone marrow transplant. Part of the T cells may come from the graft donor. The CDR3 coding sequence is TGTGCCAGCAGAACGCTAACAGGGGGCTCTGGAAACACCATATATTTT. This translates into CASRTLTGGSGNTIYF.